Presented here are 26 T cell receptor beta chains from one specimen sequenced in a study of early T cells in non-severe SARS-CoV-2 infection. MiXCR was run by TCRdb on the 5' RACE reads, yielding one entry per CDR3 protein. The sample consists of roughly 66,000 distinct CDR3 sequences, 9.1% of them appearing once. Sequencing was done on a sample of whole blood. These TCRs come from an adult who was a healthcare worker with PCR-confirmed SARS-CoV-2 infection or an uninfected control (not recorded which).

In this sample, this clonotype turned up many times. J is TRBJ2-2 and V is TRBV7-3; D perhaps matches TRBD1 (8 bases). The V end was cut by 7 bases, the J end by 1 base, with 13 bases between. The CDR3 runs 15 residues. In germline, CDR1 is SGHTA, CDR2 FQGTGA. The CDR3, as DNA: TGTGCCAGCACCGGGGGGACAGGGAACACCGGGGAGCTGTTTTTT. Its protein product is CASTGGTGNTGELFF.

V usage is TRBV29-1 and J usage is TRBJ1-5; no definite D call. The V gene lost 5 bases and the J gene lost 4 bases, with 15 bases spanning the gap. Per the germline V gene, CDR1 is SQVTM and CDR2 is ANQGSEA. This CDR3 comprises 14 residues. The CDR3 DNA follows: TGCAGCGTTTCCACCGGGCCGCGGAATCAGCCCCAGCATTTT. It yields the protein CSVSTGPRNQPQHF.

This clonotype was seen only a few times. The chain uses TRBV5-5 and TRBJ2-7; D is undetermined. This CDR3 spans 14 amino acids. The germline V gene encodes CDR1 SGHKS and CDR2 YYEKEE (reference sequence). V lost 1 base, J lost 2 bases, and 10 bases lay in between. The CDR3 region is CASSLSTAAYEQYF. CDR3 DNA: TGTGCCAGCAGCTTGTCTACAGCCGCCTACGAGCAGTACTTC.

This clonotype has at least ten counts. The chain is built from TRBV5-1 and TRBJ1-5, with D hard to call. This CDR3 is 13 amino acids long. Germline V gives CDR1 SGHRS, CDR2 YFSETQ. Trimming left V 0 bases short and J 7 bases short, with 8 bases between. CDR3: CASSLDGKQPQHF. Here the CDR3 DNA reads TGCGCCAGCAGCTTGGACGGGAAACAGCCCCAGCATTTT.

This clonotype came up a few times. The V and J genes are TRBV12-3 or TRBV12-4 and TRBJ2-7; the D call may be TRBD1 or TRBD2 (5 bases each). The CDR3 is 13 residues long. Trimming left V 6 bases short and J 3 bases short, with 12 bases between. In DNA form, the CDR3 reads TGTGCCAGCAGCTGGGACGGGAACTACGAGCAGTACTTC. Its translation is CASSWDGNYEQYF.

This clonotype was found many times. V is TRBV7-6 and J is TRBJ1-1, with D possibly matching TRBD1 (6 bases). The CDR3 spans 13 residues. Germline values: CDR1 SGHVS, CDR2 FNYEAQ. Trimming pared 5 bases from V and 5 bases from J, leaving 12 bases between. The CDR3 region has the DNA TGTGCCAGCAGCCAGGGGCAGGGAACTGAAGCTTTCTTT. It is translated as CASSQGQGTEAFF.

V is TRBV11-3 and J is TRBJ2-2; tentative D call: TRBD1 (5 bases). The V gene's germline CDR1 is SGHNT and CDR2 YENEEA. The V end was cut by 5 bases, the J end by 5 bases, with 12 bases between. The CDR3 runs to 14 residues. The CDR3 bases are TGTGCCAGCAGCACCCAGACAGAAACCGGGGAGCTGTTTTTT. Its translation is CASSTQTETGELFF.

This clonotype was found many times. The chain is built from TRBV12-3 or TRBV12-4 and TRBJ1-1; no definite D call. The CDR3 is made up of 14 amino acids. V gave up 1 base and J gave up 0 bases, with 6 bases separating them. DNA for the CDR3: TGTGCCAGCAGTTTAGTTACGATGAACACTGAAGCTTTCTTT. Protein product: CASSLVTMNTEAFF.

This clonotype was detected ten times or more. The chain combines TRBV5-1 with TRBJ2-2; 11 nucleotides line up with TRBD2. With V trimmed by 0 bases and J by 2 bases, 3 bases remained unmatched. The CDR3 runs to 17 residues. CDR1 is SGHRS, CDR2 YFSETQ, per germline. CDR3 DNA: TGCGCCAGCAGCTTGGGTCTAGCGGGAGGCAACACCGGGGAGCTGTTTTTT. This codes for CASSLGLAGGNTGELFF.

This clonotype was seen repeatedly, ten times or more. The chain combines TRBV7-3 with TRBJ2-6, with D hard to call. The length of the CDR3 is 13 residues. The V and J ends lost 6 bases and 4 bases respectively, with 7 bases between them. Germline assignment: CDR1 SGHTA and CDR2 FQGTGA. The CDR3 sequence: CASRGPGANVLTF. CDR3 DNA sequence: TGTGCCAGCAGAGGGCCCGGGGCCAACGTCCTGACTTTC.

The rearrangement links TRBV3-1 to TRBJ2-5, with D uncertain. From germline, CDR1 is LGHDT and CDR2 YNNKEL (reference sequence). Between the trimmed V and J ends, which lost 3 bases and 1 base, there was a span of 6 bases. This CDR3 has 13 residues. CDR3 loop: CASSHRRQETQYF. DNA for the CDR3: TGTGCCAGCAGCCACCGACGCCAAGAGACCCAGTACTTC.

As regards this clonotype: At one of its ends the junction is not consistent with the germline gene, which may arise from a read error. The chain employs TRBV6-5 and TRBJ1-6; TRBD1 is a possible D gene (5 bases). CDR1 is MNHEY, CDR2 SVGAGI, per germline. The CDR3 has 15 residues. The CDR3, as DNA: TGTGCCAGCAGTTACTCGACTGATGGGGGTTCACCCCTCCATTTT. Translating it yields CASSYSTDGGSPLHF.

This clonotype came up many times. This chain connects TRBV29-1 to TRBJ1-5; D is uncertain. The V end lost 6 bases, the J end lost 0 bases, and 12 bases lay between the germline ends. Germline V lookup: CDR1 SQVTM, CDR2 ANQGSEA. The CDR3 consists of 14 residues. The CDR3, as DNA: TGCAGCGTCCCCACCCGGTATAGCAATCAGCCCCAGCATTTT. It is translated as CSVPTRYSNQPQHF.

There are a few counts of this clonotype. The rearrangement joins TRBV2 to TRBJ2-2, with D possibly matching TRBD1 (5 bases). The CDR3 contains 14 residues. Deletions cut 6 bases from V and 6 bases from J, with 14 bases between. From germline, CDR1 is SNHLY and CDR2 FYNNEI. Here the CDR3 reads CASRKGSISGELFF. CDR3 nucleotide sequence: TGTGCCAGCAGGAAGGGGTCGATATCCGGGGAGCTGTTTTTT.

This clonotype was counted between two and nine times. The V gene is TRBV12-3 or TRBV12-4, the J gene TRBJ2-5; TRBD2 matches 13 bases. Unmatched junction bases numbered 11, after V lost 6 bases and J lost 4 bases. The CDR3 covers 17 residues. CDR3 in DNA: TGTGCCAGCAGGCCGGGACTAGCGGGATGGAGGGGAGAGACCCAGTACTTC. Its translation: CASRPGLAGWRGETQYF.

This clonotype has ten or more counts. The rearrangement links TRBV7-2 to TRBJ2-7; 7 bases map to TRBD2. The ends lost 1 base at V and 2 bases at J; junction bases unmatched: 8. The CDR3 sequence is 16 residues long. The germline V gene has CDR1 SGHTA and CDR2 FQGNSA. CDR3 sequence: CASSLVAGATTYEQYF. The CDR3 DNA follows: TGTGCCAGCAGCTTAGTGGCGGGAGCGACCACCTACGAGCAGTACTTC.

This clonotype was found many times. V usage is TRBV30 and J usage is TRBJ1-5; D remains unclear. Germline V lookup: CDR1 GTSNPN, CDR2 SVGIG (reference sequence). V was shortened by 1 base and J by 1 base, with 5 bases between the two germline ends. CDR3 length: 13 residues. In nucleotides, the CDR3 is TGTGCCTGGAGTGGCGGGAGCAATCAGCCCCAGCATTTT. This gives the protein CAWSGGSNQPQHF.

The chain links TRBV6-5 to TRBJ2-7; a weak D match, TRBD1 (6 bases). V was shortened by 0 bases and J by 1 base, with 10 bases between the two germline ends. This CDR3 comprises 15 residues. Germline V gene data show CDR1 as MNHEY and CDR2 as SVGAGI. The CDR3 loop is CASSYSMQGSYEQYF. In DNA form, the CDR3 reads TGTGCCAGCAGTTACTCGATGCAGGGGTCCTACGAGCAGTACTTC.

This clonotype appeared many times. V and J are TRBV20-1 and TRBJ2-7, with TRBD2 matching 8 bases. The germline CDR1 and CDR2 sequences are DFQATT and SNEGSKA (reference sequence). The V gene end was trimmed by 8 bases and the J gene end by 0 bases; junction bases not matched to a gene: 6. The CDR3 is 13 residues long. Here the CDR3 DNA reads TGCAGTCTGCGGGGGGTGAGCTCCTACGAGCAGTACTTC. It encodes CSLRGVSSYEQYF.

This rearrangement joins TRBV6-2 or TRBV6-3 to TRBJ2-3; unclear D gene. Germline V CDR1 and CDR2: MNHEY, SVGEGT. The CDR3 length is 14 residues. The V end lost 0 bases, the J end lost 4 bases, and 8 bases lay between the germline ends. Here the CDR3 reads CASSYSTIADTQYF. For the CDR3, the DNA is TGTGCCAGCAGTTACTCGACGATCGCAGATACGCAGTATTTT.

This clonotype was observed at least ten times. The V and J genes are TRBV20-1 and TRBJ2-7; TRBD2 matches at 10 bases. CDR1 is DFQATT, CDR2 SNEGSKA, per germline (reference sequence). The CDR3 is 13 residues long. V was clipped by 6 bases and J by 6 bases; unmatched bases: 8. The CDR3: CSARGLAKGEQYF. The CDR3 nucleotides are TGCAGTGCCAGGGGACTAGCGAAAGGCGAGCAGTACTTC.

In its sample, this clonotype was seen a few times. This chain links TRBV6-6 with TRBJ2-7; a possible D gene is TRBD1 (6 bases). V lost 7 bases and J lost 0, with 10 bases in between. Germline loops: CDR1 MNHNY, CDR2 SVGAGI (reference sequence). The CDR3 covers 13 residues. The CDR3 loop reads CASTTGSSYEQYF. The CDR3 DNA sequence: TGTGCCAGCACTACAGGGAGCTCCTACGAGCAGTACTTC.

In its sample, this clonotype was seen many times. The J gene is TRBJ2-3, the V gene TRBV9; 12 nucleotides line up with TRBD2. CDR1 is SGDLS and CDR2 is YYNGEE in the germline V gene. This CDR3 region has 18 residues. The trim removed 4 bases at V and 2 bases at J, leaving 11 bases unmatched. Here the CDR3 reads CASSPRLAGGGFTDTQYF. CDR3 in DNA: TGTGCCAGCAGCCCCCGGCTAGCGGGAGGGGGTTTCACAGATACGCAGTATTTT.

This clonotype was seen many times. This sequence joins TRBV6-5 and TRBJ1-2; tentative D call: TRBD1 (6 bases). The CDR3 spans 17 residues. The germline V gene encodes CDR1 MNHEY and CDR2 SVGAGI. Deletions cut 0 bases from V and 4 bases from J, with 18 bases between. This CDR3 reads CASSYSDYRDGVYGYTF. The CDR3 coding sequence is TGTGCCAGCAGTTACTCAGACTACAGGGATGGAGTCTATGGCTACACCTTC.

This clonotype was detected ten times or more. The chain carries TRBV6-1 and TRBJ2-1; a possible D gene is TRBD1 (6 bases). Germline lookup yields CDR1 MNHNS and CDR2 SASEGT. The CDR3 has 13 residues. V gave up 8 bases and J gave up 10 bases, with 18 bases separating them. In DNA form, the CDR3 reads TGTGCCAGCTTCCCGGGGTGGGGACAAGAGCAGTTCTTC. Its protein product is CASFPGWGQEQFF.

The CDR3 DNA is TGCAGCGTTGATGCAGGGGCACGAGAAAAACTGTTTTTT. It is translated as CSVDAGAREKLFF. The J gene is TRBJ1-4, the V gene TRBV29-1; possible D gene TRBD1, 6 bases. CDR1 is SQVTM and CDR2 is ANQGSEA in the germline V gene. The CDR3 is made up of 13 amino acids. V lost 3 bases, J lost 8 bases, and 13 bases lay in between.